The entry below describes one T cell receptor beta chain. TCRdb reprocessed the RT-PCR reads via MiXCR and lists one record per CDR3 protein. The table has over 150,000 distinct CDR3 sequences, roughly 40% seen once. The sample originates from a study of patients and donors after allogeneic stem cell transplantation. Germline loops: CDR1 MDHEN, CDR2 SYDVKM. CDR3 length equals 14 residues. After removal of 7 bases from V and 6 bases from J, the junction contained 9 bases not matched to a gene. Sequences were obtained from blood, either unsorted or a sorted T cell fraction (not recorded which). The V gene is TRBV28, the J gene TRBJ1-1; the match to TRBD1 covers 9 bases. This sequence originates from a human donor who was either an allogeneic HSCT recipient or a stem cell or donor lymphocyte infusion donor (not recorded which). It is not recorded whose cells these are; they may come from a transplant donor. CDR3 nucleotides: TGTGCCAGCACCGACGGGACAGGGTCCGCTGAAGCTTTCTTT. Translating gives CASTDGTGSAEAFF.